A single sample is the source of the 7 T cell receptor beta chains below, sequenced in a study of response to subunit inactivated influenza vaccine. Each CDR3 protein gets one entry after TCRdb re-called the RT-PCR reads with MiXCR. The sample carries about 570,000 distinct CDR3 sequences, roughly 12% recorded once. Another study also made use of these data, one on T cells expressing NK-cell markers. That work adds: Scientists made TCR beta cDNA using 5'RACE template switching with UMIs.

The input for sequencing was PBMCs from blood, taken on the day of vaccination. The source of these receptors is a man aged 50 or older who received an inactivated influenza vaccine.

The chain employs TRBV20-1 and TRBJ2-1, with 7 bases fitting TRBD2. Germline trimming cut 4 bases from V and 3 bases from J; bases unmatched to any gene: 6. This CDR3 contains 14 residues. Germline CDR1 and CDR2: DFQATT and SNEGSKA (reference sequence). The CDR3 region has the DNA TGCAGTGCTAAGTCGGGAGGCATCTACAATGAGCAGTTCTTC. This gives the protein CSAKSGGIYNEQFF.

V is TRBV11-3 and J is TRBJ2-1; 10 bases map to TRBD2. There are 21 residues in the CDR3. Per the germline V gene, CDR1 is SGHNT and CDR2 is YENEEA. V was pared by 4 bases and J by 1 base, with 19 bases of the junction left unmatched. CDR3 nucleotides: TGTGCCAGCAGCTCTCCTACAGAGTTCTCTAGCGGGAGTGGTTCCTACAATGAGCAGTTCTTC. Its protein product is CASSSPTEFSSGSGSYNEQFF.

This clonotype was found a few times. The chain recombines TRBV3-1 with TRBJ2-1; no definite D call. Between the trimmed V and J ends, which lost 2 bases and 8 bases, there was a span of 16 bases. The CDR3 runs to 15 residues. CDR1 and CDR2 from the germline V gene are LGHDT and YNNKEL (reference sequence). CDR3 coding DNA: TGTGCCAGCAGCCAACCCTTCGTCCTGTCGCATGAGCAGTTCTTC. As protein: CASSQPFVLSHEQFF.

At least ten counts were recorded for this clonotype. This chain uses TRBV7-8 with TRBJ2-7; 9 positions agree with TRBD1. Germline V gene sequence: CDR1 SGHVS, CDR2 FQNEAQ. The J segment lost 0 bases and the V segment lost 5 bases, leaving 11 bases of the junction unmatched. The CDR3 loop spans 17 amino acids. Written as DNA, the CDR3 is TGTGCCAGCAGCCCAAACCCCGGGACAGGGAGCTCCTACGAGCAGTACTTC. Translated, it gives CASSPNPGTGSSYEQYF.

This clonotype was found a few times. The chain employs TRBV4-3 and TRBJ2-2, with D possibly TRBD1 on 5 matching bases. The germline CDR1 and CDR2 sequences are LGHNA and YSLEER. V was cut by 0 bases and J by 4 bases, with 15 bases left in between. There are 17 residues in the CDR3. CDR3 sequence: CASSQDVQVLFTGELFF. The CDR3, as DNA: TGCGCCAGCAGCCAAGATGTACAGGTTTTATTCACCGGGGAGCTGTTTTTT.

This clonotype occurred a few times. The CDR3 DNA follows: TGCAGTGCTAGTGGTGGTGAGCAGTTCTTC. Translated: CSASGGEQFF. This chain uses TRBV20-1 with TRBJ2-1; the D is unclear. The CDR3 is made up of 10 amino acids. Germline V gene sequence: CDR1 DFQATT, CDR2 SNEGSKA (reference sequence). The V and J ends lost 3 bases and 9 bases respectively, with 6 bases between them.

The rearrangement joins TRBV6-1 to TRBJ2-7, with 7 bases lining up with TRBD2. Trimming removed 6 bases from V and 0 bases from J; junction bases left unmatched: 8. Germline-derived CDR1 and CDR2 are MNHNS and SASEGT. The CDR3 has 15 amino acids. CDR3 protein: CASRAGGLSSYEQYF. The DNA of the CDR3 is TGTGCCAGCAGGGCCGGGGGGTTGAGCTCCTACGAGCAGTACTTC.